Described below is a single TCR beta chain sequence and its context. The antigen is undetermined. Everyone who donated was a healthy Caucasian. This sample was included in a study of identical twins. Whole-study results and caveats: Where out-of-frame alpha sequences were twin-shared, they showed excess low generation probability.

cDNA carried unique molecular identifiers, and a universal primer site was added by template switching. From the 5' RACE reads, TCRdb called clonotypes with MiXCR, one entry per CDR3 protein. This repertoire shows about 520,000 distinct CDR3 sequences, less than 25% found once; its top ten account for 0.75% to 0.95%. This CDR3 has 15 amino acids. V shed 6 bases and J 5 bases; nucleotides not matched to a gene: 10. A further study also used this sample, focusing on T cells expressing NK-cell markers.

Sequenced input: CD4+ T cells sorted from blood. The receptor's source is a woman aged 18-35 years in good health. This chain links TRBV12-3 or TRBV12-4 with TRBJ2-1; 7 positions match TRBD2. Here the CDR3 reads CASRLTGTTNNEQFF. CDR3 DNA: TGTGCCAGCAGGTTAACCGGGACTACTAACAATGAGCAGTTCTTC.